This TCR beta chain is drawn from a study of prognosis after radiotherapy for stage I lung cancer. About the study: Patients were about a dozen men and 6 or 7 women aged about 53 to 84, median about 79 years. Whole-study results and caveats: Differences in TRBV and TRBJ gene usage were reportedly observed between patients with and without metastases.

Every member of the patient group was node-negative on CT and PET/CT (none had prior chemotherapy, radiotherapy or other malignancies). Multiplex PCR, run in two rounds, amplified TCR beta CDR3 from genomic DNA. The first PCR round targeted every TRBV and TRBJ gene with specific primers. One entry per CDR3 protein results from TCRdb running MiXCR on the multiplex PCR reads. This sample has 13,000 or so distinct CDR3 sequences, with approximately 50% found just once. This clonotype has a count of ten or more. Its cognate antigen is unknown. CDR3 size: 13 residues. The germline V and J ends were trimmed by 9 bases and 4 bases, with 15 bases remaining between them. CDR1 LNHDA and CDR2 SQIVND come from the germline V gene (reference sequence).

This TCR derives from a donor over 45 with non-small cell lung cancer. Sequenced material: PBMCs, taken before or after stereotactic body radiation therapy (not recorded which). The V call is TRBV19, the J call TRBJ1-1; D not resolved. CDR3 residues: CASNSLRATEAFF. The DNA of the CDR3 is TGTGCCAGCAACTCATTGCGTGCCACTGAAGCTTTCTTT.